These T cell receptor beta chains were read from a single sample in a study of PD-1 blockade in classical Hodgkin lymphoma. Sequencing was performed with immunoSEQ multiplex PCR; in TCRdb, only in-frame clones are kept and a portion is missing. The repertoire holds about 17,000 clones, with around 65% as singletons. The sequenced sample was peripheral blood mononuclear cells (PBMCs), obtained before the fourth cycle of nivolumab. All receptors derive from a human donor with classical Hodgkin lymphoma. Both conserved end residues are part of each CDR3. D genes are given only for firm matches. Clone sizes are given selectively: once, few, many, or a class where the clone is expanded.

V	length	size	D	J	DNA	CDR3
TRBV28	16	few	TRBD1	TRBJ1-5	TGTGCCAGCAGTTTACTCAGGGGGGACTCCAATCAGCCCCAGCATTTT	CASSLLRGDSNQPQHF
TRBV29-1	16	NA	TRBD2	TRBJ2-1	TGCAGCGCCCGGACTAGCGGGATGAGCTCCTACAATGAGCAGTTCTTC	CSARTSGMSSYNEQFF
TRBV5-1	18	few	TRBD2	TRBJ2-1	TGCGCCAGCAGCGGGGGACTAGCGGGAGGGCCCACCTACAATGAGCAGTTCTTC	CASSGGLAGGPTYNEQFF
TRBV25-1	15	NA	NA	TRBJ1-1	TGTGCCAGCAGTGAATACGGGCAGGGTTACACTGAAGCTTTCTTT	CASSEYGQGYTEAFF
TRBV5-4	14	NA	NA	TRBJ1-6	TGTGCCAGCAGCTTCGGCAGGGCGGGTTCACCCCTCCACTTT	CASSFGRAGSPLHF
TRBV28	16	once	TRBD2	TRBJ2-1	TGTGCCAGCAGTTTACGGACTAGCGGATTTTACAATGAGCAGTTCTTC	CASSLRTSGFYNEQFF
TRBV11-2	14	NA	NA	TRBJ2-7	TGTGCCAGCAGCATGGGACCGGGCTCCTACGAGCAGTACTTC	CASSMGPGSYEQYF
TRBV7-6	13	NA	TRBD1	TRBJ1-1	TGTGCCAGCAGCACTGACAGGGCTTCTGAAGCTTTCTTT	CASSTDRASEAFF
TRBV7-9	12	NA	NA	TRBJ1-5	TGTGCCAGCAGCTTTATGGGGCAGCCCCAGCATTTT	CASSFMGQPQHF
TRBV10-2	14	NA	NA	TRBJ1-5	TGCGCCAGCAGTGAGGAAGGCCGGGTAAAGCCCCAGCATTTT	CASSEEGRVKPQHF
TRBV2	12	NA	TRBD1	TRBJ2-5	TGTGCCAGCTGCTTGGACAGGGAGACCCAGTACTTC	CASCLDRETQYF
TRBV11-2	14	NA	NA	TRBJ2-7	TGTGCCAGCAGCTTAGATTTGGGGGGGCACGAGCAGTACTTC	CASSLDLGGHEQYF
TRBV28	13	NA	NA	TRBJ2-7	TGTGCCAGCACCTCGGGCAGGTACTACGAGCAGTACTTC	CASTSGRYYEQYF
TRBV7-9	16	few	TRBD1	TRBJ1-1	TGTGCCAGCAGCTCGGGGACAGGGCGGACGGACACTGAAGCTTTCTTT	CASSSGTGRTDTEAFF
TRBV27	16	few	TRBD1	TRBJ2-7	TGTGCCAGCAGTTTAATTTTCGGGACAGGGACCTACGAGCAGTACTTC	CASSLIFGTGTYEQYF
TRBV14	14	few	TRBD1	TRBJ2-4	TGTGCCAGCAGCCATTGGGACAGTCTAAACATTCAGTACTTC	CASSHWDSLNIQYF
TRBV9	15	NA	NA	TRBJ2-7	TGTGCCAGCAGCCCGACTTCCGGGTCTAGCGTCGAGCAGTACTTC	CASSPTSGSSVEQYF
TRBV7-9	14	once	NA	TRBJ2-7	TGTGCCAGCAGCTTAGGGACTGTTCTCTACGAGCAGTACTTC	CASSLGTVLYEQYF
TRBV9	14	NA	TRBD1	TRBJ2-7	TGTGCCAGCAGCGTAGGACAGGGGATGTACGAGCAGTACTTC	CASSVGQGMYEQYF
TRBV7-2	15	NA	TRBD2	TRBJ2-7	TGTGCCAGCAGCTTAAGCGGGACTCACTCCTACGAGCAGTACTTC	CASSLSGTHSYEQYF
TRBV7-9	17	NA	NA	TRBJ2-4	TGTGCCAGCAGCTCTGGACCAGCCGGGGAGGCCGGAAACATTCAGTACTTC	CASSSGPAGEAGNIQYF
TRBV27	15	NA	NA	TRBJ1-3	TGTGCCAGCAGTACCTATGGGGGGGCTGGAAACACCATATATTTT	CASSTYGGAGNTIYF
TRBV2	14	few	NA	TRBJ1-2	TGTGCCAGCAGTTTTGGCAGGGCGGAATATGGCTACACCTTC	CASSFGRAEYGYTF
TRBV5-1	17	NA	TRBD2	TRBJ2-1	TGCGCCAGCATGAGACTAGCGGGAGTAGGGGACTACAATGAGCAGTTCTTC	CASMRLAGVGDYNEQFF
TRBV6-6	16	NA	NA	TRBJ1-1	TGTGCCAGCAGTTACTCGATTCGGATTCCGGACACTGAAGCTTTCTTT	CASSYSIRIPDTEAFF
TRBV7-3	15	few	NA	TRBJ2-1	TGTGCCAGCAGCGTAACTAGAAGCTCCTACAATGAGCAGTTCTTC	CASSVTRSSYNEQFF
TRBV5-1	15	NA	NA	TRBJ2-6	TGCGCCAGCAGCTTTGGGGGGTCTGGGGCCAACGTCCTGACTTTC	CASSFGGSGANVLTF
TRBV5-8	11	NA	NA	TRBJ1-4	TGTGCCAGCAGCTTGAAGGAAAAACTGTTTTTT	CASSLKEKLFF
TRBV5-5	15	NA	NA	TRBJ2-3	TGTGCCAGCAGCTCCAGGGCAGGTTTAACAGATACGCAGTATTTT	CASSSRAGLTDTQYF
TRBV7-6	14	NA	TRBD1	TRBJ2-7	TGTGCCAGCAGCTTAGCGACAGGGATCTACGAGCAGTACTTC	CASSLATGIYEQYF
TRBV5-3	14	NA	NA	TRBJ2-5	TGTGCCAGAAGCGGTAGCCCAGGGAAAGAGACCCAGTACTTC	CARSGSPGKETQYF
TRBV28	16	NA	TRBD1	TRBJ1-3	TGTGCCAGCGGTCACAGGGGAATGGGCTCTGGAAACACCATATATTTT	CASGHRGMGSGNTIYF
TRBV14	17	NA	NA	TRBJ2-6	TGTGCCAGCAGCCAAGGATGGCAGAACTCTGGGGCCAACGTCCTGACTTTC	CASSQGWQNSGANVLTF
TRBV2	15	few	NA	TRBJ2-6	TGTGCCAGCACGGGCAGACCGCAAGGGGCCAACGTCCTGACTTTC	CASTGRPQGANVLTF
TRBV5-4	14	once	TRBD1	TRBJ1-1	TGTGCCAGTAGCTTGGGTGGGACAGCGTCTGAAGCTTTCTTT	CASSLGGTASEAFF
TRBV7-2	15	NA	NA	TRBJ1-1	TGTGCCAGCAGCCTAAGAGGGTACATGAACACTGAAGCTTTCTTT	CASSLRGYMNTEAFF
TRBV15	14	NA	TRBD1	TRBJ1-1	TGTGCCACCAGCAGAGCCAGACAGGGAAATGAAGCTTTCTTT	CATSRARQGNEAFF
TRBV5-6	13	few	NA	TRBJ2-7	TGTGCCAGCAGAACCTACCAGTTCTGGGAGCAGTACTTC	CASRTYQFWEQYF
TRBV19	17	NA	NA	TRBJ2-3	TGTGCCAGTAGTATAATCGGAAGGGGCGAACTCACAGATACGCAGTATTTT	CASSIIGRGELTDTQYF
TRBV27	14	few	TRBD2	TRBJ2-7	TGTGCCAGCAGGCCCCTAGCGGCCTCCTACGAGCAGTACTTC	CASRPLAASYEQYF
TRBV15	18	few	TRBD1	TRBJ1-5	TGTGCCACCAGCAGAGATCCGGGGGACAGGGGAGGGAATCAGCCCCAGCATTTT	CATSRDPGDRGGNQPQHF
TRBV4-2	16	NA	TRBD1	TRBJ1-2	TGTGCCAGCAGCCAAAGGGGGACGGACAGGGGACCCGGCTACACCTTC	CASSQRGTDRGPGYTF
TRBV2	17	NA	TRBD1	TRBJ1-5	TGTGCCAGCAGACCGACAGGGGCGGGCGGTCGCAATCAGCCCCAGCATTTT	CASRPTGAGGRNQPQHF
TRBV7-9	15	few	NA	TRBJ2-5	TGTGCCAGCAGCTTAGGGTATGATCGTACAGAGACCCAGTACTTC	CASSLGYDRTETQYF
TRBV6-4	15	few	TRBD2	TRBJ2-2	TGTGCCAGCAGTGAGACTAGCGGGAACACCGGGGAGCTGTTTTTT	CASSETSGNTGELFF
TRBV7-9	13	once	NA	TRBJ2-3	TGTGCCAGCAGCGACGGACTTACAGATACGCAGTATTTT	CASSDGLTDTQYF
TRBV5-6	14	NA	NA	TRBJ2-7	TGTGCCAGCAGCTTGGCCTACAACTCCTACGAGCAGTACTTC	CASSLAYNSYEQYF
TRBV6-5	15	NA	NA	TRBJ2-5	TGTGCCAGCAGTTACGGGGTCAGTGGGACAGAGACCCAGTACTTC	CASSYGVSGTETQYF